The source of this TCR beta chain is a study of cytomegalovirus exposure and HLA in healthy donors. The CDR3 runs 15 residues. Germline CDR1 KGHSY, CDR2 FQNENV. Trimming removed 0 bases from V and 8 bases from J, with 16 bases in between. The primer mix had 60 Vbeta and 13 Jbeta primers. Only in-frame clones appear in the TCRdb table, and some are missing; sequencing was by immunoSEQ multiplex PCR. The sample is made up of about 110,000 clones, and the top ten hold about 3.8% of it. Sequencing input: PBMCs. V usage is TRBV16 and J usage is TRBJ1-2; a possible D gene is TRBD1 (5 bases). The receptor was derived from a man aged 25-45 years in good health and CMV-seronegative. CDR3 sequence reads: CASSQSGQGQEGYTF. CDR3 DNA sequence: TGTGCCAGCAGCCAATCTGGGCAGGGCCAAGAAGGCTACACCTTC.